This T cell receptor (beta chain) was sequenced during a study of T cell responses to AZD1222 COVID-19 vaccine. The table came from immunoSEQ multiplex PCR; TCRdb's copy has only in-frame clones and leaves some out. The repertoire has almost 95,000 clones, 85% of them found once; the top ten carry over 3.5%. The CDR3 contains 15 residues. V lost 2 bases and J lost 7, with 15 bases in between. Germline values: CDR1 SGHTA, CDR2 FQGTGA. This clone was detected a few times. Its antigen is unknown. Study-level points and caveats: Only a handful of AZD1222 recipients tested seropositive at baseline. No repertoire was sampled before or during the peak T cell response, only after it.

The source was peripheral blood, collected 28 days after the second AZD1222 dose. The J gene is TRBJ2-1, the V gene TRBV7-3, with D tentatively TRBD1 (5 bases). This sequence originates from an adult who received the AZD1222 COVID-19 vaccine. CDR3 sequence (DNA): TGTGCCAGCAGCTTAGCCAGGGCAGGTTGGAATGAGCAGTTCTTC. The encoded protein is CASSLARAGWNEQFF.